Sequencing of this TCR beta chain was carried out in a study of a mutant IDH1 vaccine in newly diagnosed glioma. At the level of the study: Before enrollment, the patients had been treated with radiotherapy alone, temozolomide alone, or both together. Most of them had received both.

The CDR3 extends over 13 residues, inclusive of both ends. The germline CDR1 and CDR2 sequences are SNHLY and FYNNEI. Notes on this clone: Its cognate antigen is unknown. The CDR3 carries no conserved terminal phenylalanine or tryptophan, so it likely arises from a read error. The DNA is left out, because the CDR3 cannot be placed on it with certainty; the CDR3 is given as TCRdb lists it.

Assay: immunoSEQ multiplex PCR; the TCRdb copy retains only in-frame clones and omits some. The sample shows more than 35,000 clones, 81% of them seen only once. Regarding the study as a whole: Seemingly, pseudoprogression had no relation to changes in the top peripheral T cell clonotypes. In 93.3% of patients, immune responses induced by the vaccine occurred.

The time point is: week 35, safety follow-up. It was 300 ug of mutant IDH1 20-mer peptide that made up each vaccine dose, given with topical imiquimod. The sequence was obtained from a woman in her forties with glioma. Some clones in this sample may be carry-over from other donors' samples. The chain uses TRBV2 and TRBJ2-7; TRBD2, as called in the table, went unchecked against the DNA. The sequencing used PBMCs, collected from a glioma patient whose treatment included an IDH1 peptide vaccine. The CDR3 is CASTSEGTSGGHY.